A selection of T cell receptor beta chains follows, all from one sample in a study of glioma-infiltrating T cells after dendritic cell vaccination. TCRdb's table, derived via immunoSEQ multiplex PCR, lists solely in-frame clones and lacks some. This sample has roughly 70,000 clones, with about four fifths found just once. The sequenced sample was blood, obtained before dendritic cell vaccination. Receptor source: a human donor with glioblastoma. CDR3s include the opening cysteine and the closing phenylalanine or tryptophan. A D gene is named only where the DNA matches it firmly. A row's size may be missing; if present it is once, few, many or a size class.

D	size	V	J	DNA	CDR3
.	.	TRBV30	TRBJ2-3	TGTGCCTGGAGTGTAGGACTAACTAGCACAGATACGCAGTATTTT	CAWSVGLTSTDTQYF
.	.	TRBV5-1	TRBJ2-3	TGCGCCAGCAGCCGGTTAACCCCGGAGGCCGGGGATACGCAGTATTTT	CASSRLTPEAGDTQYF
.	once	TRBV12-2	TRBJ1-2	TGTGCAAGTAGAGTTCGGAGGGGGCGGAGCTATGGCTACACCTTC	CASRVRRGRSYGYTF
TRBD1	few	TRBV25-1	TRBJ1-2	TGTGCCACCAAAGGTACAGGGGCCTATGGCTACACCTTC	CATKGTGAYGYTF
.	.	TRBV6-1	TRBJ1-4	TGTGCCAGCAGTGGCAGGGTCGGGTCAACTAATGAAAAACTGTTTTTT	CASSGRVGSTNEKLFF
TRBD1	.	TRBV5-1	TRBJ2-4	TGCGCCAGCAGCTTGTTGGGACAGATAAACATTCAGTACTTC	CASSLLGQINIQYF
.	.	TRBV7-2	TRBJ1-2	TGTGCCAGCAGCTTAGCGCGGGTAGGCTATGGCTACACCTTC	CASSLARVGYGYTF
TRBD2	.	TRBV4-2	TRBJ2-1	TGTGCCAGCAGCCAGCCCTCGTCAGCGGGGGGGGTAAATGAGCAGTTCTTC	CASSQPSSAGGVNEQFF
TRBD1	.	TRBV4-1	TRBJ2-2	TGCGCCAGCAGCCAGCATGGGACAGGGACGAACACCGGGGAGCTGTTTTTT	CASSQHGTGTNTGELFF
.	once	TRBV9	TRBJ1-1	TGTGCCAGCAGCGTAGAGGGGAGGCCTGAAGCTTTCTTT	CASSVEGRPEAFF
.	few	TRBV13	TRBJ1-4	TGTGCCAGCAGCTTATATAATGGGCCCGAAAAACTGTTTTTT	CASSLYNGPEKLFF
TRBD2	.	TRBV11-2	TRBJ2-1	TGTGCCAGCAGCTTAGTGGCGGGAGGGAATGAGCAGTTCTTC	CASSLVAGGNEQFF
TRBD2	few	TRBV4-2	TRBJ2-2	TGTGCCAGCAGCCAAGAGCGGGGGGCTGGCACCGGGGAGCTGTTTTTT	CASSQERGAGTGELFF
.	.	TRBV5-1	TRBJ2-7	TGCGCCAGCAGCGACCCCCGGGACGGCGGGATGGAGCAGTACTTC	CASSDPRDGGMEQYF
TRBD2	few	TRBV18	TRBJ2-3	TGTGCCAGCTCCCACGGGGGGGCCACAGATACGCAGTATTTT	CASSHGGATDTQYF
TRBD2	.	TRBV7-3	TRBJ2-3	TGTGCCAGCAGCTCAACTAGCGGGGGCTACGATACGCAGTATTTT	CASSSTSGGYDTQYF
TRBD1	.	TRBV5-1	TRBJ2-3	TGCGCCAGCAGCCCAGGGACAGGGGTCACAGATACGCAGTATTTT	CASSPGTGVTDTQYF
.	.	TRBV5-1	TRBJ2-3	TGCGCCAGCAGCTTGGCAGGGGCTAGCACAGATACGCAGTATTTT	CASSLAGASTDTQYF
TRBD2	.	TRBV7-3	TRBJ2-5	TGTGCCAGCAGCTTCCCTACTAGCGGGAGTGAGACCCAGTACTTC	CASSFPTSGSETQYF
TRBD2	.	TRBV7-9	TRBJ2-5	TGTGCCAGCAGCTTACCCGTTTGGATTGGAGCGGGAGGGCCCGAGACCCAGTACTTC	CASSLPVWIGAGGPETQYF
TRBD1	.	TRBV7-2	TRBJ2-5	TGTGCCAGCAGCTCCGGGACAGTCCAAGAGACCCAGTACTTC	CASSSGTVQETQYF
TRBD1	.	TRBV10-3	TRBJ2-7	TGTGCCATCCGAGGGACAGACTCCATGGGAGAGCAGTACTTC	CAIRGTDSMGEQYF
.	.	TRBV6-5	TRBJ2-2	TGTGCCACCCATGTGAGGGCGGACACCGGGGAGCTGTTTTTT	CATHVRADTGELFF
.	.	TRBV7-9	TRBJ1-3	TGTGCCAGCAGCTTAGGCCAGGGAAGAAACACCATATATTTT	CASSLGQGRNTIYF
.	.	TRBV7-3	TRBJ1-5	TGTGCCAGCAGCTTAACGTGGAGGGTTCGCATCATGCAGCCCCAGCATTTT	CASSLTWRVRIMQPQHF
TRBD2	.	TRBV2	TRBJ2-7	TGTGCCAGCAGGGTGACTAGCGGCTCCTACGAGCAGTACTTC	CASRVTSGSYEQYF
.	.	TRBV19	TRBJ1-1	TGTGCCAGTACCTCCCAGCGGCAGCTGAACACTGAAGCTTTCTTT	CASTSQRQLNTEAFF
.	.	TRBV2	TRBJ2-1	TGTGCCAGCACCCTACAGGGACCTACCTACAATGAGCAGTTCTTC	CASTLQGPTYNEQFF
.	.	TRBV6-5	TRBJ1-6	TGTGCCAGCAGACAGAATTCACCCCTCCACTTT	CASRQNSPLHF
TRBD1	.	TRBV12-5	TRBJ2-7	TGTGCTAGTGGCTATCTGACAGGGAACGGCGAGCAGTACTTC	CASGYLTGNGEQYF
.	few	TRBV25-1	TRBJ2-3	TGTGCCAGCAGTGAAGGGCCAGATACGCAGTATTTT	CASSEGPDTQYF
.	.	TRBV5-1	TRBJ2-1	TGCGCCAGCAGCTTGGTCGGGAACAATGAGCAGTTCTTC	CASSLVGNNEQFF
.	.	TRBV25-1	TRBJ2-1	TGTGCCAGCAGTGGGGCCGGGATGGGTAACAATGAGCAGTTCTTC	CASSGAGMGNNEQFF
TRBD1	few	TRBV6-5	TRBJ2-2	TGTGCCAGCAGACCGGGACAGATTAACACCGGGGAGCTGTTTTTT	CASRPGQINTGELFF
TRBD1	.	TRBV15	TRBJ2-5	TGTGCCACCAGCAGCGACAGGGAAGAGACCCAGTACTTC	CATSSDREETQYF
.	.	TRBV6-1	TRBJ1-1	TGTGCCAGCCAGGGCCCAAACACTGAAGCTTTCTTT	CASQGPNTEAFF
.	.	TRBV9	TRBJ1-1	TGTGCCAGCAGTCGGGGGAACACTGAAGCTTTCTTT	CASSRGNTEAFF
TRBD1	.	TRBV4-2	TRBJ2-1	TGTGCCAGTACAGGACAGGCCTTTAATGAGCAGTTCTTC	CASTGQAFNEQFF
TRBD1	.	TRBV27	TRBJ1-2	TGTGCCAGCAGTTCCCTAGGGACAGGGGGTCTGGGTGGCTACACCTTC	CASSSLGTGGLGGYTF
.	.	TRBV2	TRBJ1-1	TGTGCCAGCAGTGAATGGAATGGACGGGGAGGCACTGAAGCTTTCTTT	CASSEWNGRGGTEAFF
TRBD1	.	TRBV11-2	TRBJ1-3	TGTGCCAGCAGCTTAGTGGCCAGGGGGTCCTCCTCTGGAAACACCATATATTTT	CASSLVARGSSSGNTIYF
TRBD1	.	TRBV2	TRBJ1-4	TGTGCCAGCAGGAAACAGGGGTCGACTAATGAAAAACTGTTTTTT	CASRKQGSTNEKLFF
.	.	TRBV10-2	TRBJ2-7	TGCGCCAGCACCCCGCAGGGGTTAGAATACGAGCAGTACTTC	CASTPQGLEYEQYF
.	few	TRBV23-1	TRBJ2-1	TGCGCCGCCCTCCCCGGCTACGGGAAATACAATGAGCAGTTCTTC	CAALPGYGKYNEQFF
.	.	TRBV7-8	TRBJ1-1	TGTGCCAGCAGCCCCAGGGGGAACACTGAAGCTTTCTTT	CASSPRGNTEAFF
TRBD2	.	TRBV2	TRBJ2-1	TGTGCCAGCAGAAGGACTAGTAACAATGAGCAGTTCTTC	CASRRTSNNEQFF
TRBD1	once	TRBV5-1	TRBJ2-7	TGCGCCAGCAGCTTGGGAATTACCGGGACAGGGGACGGGCAGTACTTC	CASSLGITGTGDGQYF
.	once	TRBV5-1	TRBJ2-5	TGCGCCAGCAGCCTTGACATCCACCAAGAGACCCAGTACTTC	CASSLDIHQETQYF
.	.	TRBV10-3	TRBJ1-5	TGTGCCATCAGTGACGGGGACTGGAGGCCCCAGCATTTT	CAISDGDWRPQHF